The sequence of this T cell receptor (beta chain) was determined in a study of T cells after somatic rescue of genetic block. The method was immunoSEQ multiplex PCR; TCRdb's version includes in-frame clones alone and lacks a portion of them. The table lists approximately 70,000 clones, just over 90% of them singletons. Between the trimmed V and J ends, which lost 8 bases and 7 bases, there was a span of 17 bases. The CDR3 runs 14 residues. In germline, CDR1 is MNHNS, CDR2 SASEGT. This clone has only one observation. The chain uses TRBV6-1 and TRBJ2-2; D may match TRBD1 or TRBD2 (5 bases each). The receptor was derived from a man aged 30 to 45. The sample comprised peripheral blood mononuclear cells (PBMCs). The DNA for the CDR3 is TGTGCCAGCGTGGACACTGGGGCGGGCGGGGAGCTGTTTTTT. It codes for CASVDTGAGGELFF.